One sample yielded the 2 T cell receptor beta chains listed below, sequenced in a study of a mutant IDH1 vaccine in newly diagnosed glioma. Profiling relied on immunoSEQ multiplex PCR, and the TCRdb table lists in-frame clones only, not all of them. The sample carries about 30,000 clones, approximately 87% recorded once. These receptors' antigens are unknown. Time point of the sample: week 23, last vaccination. In the vaccine, a single dose held 300 ug of the mutant IDH1 20-mer peptide, along with topical imiquimod. The source material was PBMCs, sampled from a glioma patient whose treatment included an IDH1 peptide vaccine. Receptors originate from a middle-aged man with glioma.

The V gene is TRBV7-2, the J gene TRBJ1-3, with a weak D call TRBD1 (6 bases). Germline V gene data show CDR1 as SGHTA and CDR2 as FQGNSA. The CDR3 spans 15 residues. Deletions cut 6 bases from V and 6 bases from J, with 18 bases between. The CDR3 spells CASSFGQLAQNTIYF. The DNA for the CDR3 is TGTGCCAGCAGTTTCGGACAGCTTGCCCAAAACACCATATATTTT.

This clone was observed a single time. The chain uses TRBV7-6 and TRBJ2-1; 7 positions match TRBD2. Germline CDR1 SGHVS, CDR2 FNYEAQ. The length of the CDR3 is 15 residues. V lost 3 bases to trimming and J lost 3 bases; unmatched junction nucleotides: 5. CDR3 amino acids: CASSFKRGYYNEQFF. DNA for the CDR3: TGTGCCAGCAGCTTTAAGCGGGGTTACTACAATGAGCAGTTCTTC.